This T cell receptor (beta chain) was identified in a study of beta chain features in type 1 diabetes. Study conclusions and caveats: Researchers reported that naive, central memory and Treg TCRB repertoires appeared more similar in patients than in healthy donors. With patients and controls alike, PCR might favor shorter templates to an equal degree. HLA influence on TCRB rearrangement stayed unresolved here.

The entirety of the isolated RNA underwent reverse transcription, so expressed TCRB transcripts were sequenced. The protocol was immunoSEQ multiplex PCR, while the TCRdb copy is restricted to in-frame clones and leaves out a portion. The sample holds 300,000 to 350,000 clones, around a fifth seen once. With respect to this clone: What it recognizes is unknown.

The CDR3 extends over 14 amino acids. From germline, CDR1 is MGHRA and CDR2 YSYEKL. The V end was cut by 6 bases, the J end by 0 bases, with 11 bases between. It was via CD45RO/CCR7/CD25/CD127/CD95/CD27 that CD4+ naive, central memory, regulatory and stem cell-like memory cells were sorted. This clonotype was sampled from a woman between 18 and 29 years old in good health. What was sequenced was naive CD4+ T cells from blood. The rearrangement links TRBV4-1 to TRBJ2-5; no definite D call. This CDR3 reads CASRPGPNQETQYF. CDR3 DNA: TGCGCCAGCAGGCCTGGGCCTAACCAAGAGACCCAGTACTTC.